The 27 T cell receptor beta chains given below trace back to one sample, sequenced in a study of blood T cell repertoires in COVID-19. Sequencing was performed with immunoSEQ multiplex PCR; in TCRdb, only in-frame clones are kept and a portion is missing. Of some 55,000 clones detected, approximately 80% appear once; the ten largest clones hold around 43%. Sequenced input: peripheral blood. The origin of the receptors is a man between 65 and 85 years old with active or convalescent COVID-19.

The CDR3 region is CASSWTGGDYTF. The CDR3 region has the DNA TGTGCCAGCAGCTGGACAGGGGGCGACTACACCTTC. The gene calls are TRBV5-5 and TRBJ1-2; 11 bases align to TRBD1. This CDR3 comprises 12 residues. Germline V CDR1 and CDR2: SGHKS, YYEKEE (reference sequence). V dropped 3 bases and J dropped 10; count of bases not matched to a gene: 2.

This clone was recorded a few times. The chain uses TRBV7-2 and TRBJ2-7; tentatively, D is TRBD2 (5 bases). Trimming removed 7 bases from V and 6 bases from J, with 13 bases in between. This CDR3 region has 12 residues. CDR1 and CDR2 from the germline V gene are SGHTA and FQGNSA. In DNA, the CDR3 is TGTGCCAGCACCCGGGATTGGGGCGAGCAGTACTTC. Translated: CASTRDWGEQYF.

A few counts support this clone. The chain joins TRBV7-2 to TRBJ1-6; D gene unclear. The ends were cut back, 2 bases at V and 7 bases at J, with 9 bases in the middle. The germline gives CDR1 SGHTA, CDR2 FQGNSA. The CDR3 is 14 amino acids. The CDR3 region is CASSLNRGNSPLHF. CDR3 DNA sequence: TGTGCCAGCAGCTTAAACCGAGGGAATTCACCCCTCCACTTT.

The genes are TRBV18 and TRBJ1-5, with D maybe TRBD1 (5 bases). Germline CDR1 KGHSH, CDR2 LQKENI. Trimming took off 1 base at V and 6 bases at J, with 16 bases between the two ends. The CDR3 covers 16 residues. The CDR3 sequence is CASSPQGARASQPQHF. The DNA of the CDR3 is TGTGCCAGCTCACCACAAGGGGCACGCGCGTCTCAGCCCCAGCATTTT. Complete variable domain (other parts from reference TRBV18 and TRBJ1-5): NAGVMQNPRHLVRRRGQEARLRCSPMKGHSHVYWYRQLPEEGLKFMVYLQKENIIDESGMPKERFSAEFPKEGPSILRIQQVVRGDSAAYFCASSPQGARASQPQHFGDGTRLSIL.

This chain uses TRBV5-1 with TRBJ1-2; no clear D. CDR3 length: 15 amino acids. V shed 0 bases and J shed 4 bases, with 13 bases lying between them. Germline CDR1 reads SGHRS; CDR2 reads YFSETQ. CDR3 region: CASSLGARIGYGYTF. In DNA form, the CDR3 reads TGCGCCAGCAGCTTGGGGGCAAGAATAGGCTATGGCTACACCTTC. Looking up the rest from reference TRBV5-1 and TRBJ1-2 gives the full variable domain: KAGVTQTPRYLIKTRGQQVTLSCSPISGHRSVSWYQQTPGQGLQFLFEYFSETQRNKGNFPGRFSGRQFSNSRSEMNVSTLELGDSALYLCASSLGARIGYGYTFGSGTRLTVV.

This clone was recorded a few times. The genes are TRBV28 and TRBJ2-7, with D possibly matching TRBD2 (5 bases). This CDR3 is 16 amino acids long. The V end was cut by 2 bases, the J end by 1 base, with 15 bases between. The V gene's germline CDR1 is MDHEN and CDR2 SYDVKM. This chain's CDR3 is CASSLAGGLNSYEQYF. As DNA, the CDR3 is TGTGCCAGCAGTTTAGCGGGCGGCCTTAATTCCTACGAGCAGTACTTC.

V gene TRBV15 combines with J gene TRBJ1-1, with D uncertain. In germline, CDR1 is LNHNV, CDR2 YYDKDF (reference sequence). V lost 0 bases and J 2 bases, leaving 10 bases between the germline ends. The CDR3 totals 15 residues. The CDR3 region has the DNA TGTGCCACCAGCAGAGAGGGCAGCCCCAACACTGAAGCTTTCTTT. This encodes CATSREGSPNTEAFF.

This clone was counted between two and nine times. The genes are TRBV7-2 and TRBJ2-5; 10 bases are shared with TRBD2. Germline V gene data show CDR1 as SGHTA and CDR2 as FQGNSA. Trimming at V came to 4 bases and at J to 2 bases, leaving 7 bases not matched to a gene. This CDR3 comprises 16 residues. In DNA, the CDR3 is TGTGCCAGCAGCTGGGCCGGGACTAGCGAGCAAGAGACCCAGTACTTC. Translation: CASSWAGTSEQETQYF.

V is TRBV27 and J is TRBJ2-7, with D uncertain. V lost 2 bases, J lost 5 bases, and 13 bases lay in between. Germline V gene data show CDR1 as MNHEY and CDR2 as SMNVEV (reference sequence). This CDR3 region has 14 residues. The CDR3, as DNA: TGTGCCAGCAGTTTAATGGGCTCCATCCACGAGCAGTACTTC. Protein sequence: CASSLMGSIHEQYF.

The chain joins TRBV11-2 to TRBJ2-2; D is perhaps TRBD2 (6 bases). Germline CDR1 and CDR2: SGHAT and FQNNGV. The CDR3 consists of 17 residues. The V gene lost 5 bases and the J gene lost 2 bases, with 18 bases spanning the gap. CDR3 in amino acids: CASSPGGGGKNTGELFF. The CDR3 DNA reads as TGTGCCAGCAGCCCGGGTGGTGGGGGGAAAAACACCGGGGAGCTGTTTTTT.

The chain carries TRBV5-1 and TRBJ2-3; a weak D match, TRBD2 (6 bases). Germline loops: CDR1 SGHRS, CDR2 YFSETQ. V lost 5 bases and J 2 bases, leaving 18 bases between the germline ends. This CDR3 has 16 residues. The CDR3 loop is CASRPYPGRFTDTQYF. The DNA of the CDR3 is TGCGCCAGCAGACCCTACCCTGGGAGGTTCACAGATACGCAGTATTTT. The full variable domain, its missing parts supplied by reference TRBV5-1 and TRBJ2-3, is KAGVTQTPRYLIKTRGQQVTLSCSPISGHRSVSWYQQTPGQGLQFLFEYFSETQRNKGNFPGRFSGRQFSNSRSEMNVSTLELGDSALYLCASRPYPGRFTDTQYFGPGTRLTVL.

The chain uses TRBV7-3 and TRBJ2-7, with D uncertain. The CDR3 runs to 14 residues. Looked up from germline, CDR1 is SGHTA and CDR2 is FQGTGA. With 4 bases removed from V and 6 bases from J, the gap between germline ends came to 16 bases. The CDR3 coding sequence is TGTGCCAGCAGCTCCGGGTCCCCTGGATCCGAGCAGTACTTC. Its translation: CASSSGSPGSEQYF. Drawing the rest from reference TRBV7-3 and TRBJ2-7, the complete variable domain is GAGVSQTPSNKVTEKGKYVELRCDPISGHTALYWYRQSLGQGPEFLIYFQGTGAADDSGLPNDRFFAVRPEGSVSTLKIQRTERGDSAVYLCASSSGSPGSEQYFGPGTRLTVT.

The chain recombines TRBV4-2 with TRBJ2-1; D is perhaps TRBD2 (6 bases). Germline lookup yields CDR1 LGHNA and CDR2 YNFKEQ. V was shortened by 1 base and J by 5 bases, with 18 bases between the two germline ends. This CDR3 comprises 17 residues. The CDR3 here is CASSQVGGTTRNNEQFF. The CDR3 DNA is TGTGCCAGCAGCCAAGTTGGCGGGACCACAAGAAACAATGAGCAGTTCTTC.

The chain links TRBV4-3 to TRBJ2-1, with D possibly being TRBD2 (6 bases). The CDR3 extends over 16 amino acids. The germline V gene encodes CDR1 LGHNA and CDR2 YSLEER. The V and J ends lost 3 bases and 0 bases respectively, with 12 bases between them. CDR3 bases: TGCGCCAGCAGCCACGGGACTCCACCCTCCTACAATGAGCAGTTCTTC. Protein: CASSHGTPPSYNEQFF.

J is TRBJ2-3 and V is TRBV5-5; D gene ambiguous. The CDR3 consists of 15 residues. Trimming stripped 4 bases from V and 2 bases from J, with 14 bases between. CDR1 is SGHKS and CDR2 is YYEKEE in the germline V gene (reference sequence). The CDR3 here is CASSLLDQDTDTQYF. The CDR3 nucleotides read TGTGCCAGCAGCCTGTTGGATCAGGACACAGATACGCAGTATTTT.

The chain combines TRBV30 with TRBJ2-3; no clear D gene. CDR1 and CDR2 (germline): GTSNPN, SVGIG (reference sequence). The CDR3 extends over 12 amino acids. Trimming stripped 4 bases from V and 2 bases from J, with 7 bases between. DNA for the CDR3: TGTGCCTGGATACGGGTCACAGATACGCAGTATTTT. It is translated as CAWIRVTDTQYF.

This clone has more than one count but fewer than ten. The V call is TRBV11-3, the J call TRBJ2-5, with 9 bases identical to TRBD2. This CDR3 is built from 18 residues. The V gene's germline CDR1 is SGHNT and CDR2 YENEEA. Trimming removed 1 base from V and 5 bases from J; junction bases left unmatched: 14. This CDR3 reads CASSLGLGTAGGPETQYF. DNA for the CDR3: TGTGCCAGCAGCTTAGGCCTCGGGACAGCGGGGGGTCCGGAGACCCAGTACTTC. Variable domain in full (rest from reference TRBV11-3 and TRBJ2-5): EAGVVQSPRYKIIEKKQPVAFWCNPISGHNTLYWYLQNLGQGPELLIRYENEEAVDDSQLPKDRFSAERLKGVDSTLKIQPAELGDSAVYLCASSLGLGTAGGPETQYFGPGTRLLVL.

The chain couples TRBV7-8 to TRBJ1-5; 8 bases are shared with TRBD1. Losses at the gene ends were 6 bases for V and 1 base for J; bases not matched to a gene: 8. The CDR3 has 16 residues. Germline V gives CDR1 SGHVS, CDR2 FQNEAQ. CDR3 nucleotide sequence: TGTGCCAGCAGACCCGGACAGGGACGAAGCAATCAGCCCCAGCATTTT. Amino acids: CASRPGQGRSNQPQHF.

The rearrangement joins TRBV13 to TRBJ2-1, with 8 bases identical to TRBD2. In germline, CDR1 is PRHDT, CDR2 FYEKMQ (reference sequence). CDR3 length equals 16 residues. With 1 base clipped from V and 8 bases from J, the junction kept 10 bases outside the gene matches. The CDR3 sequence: CASSLALAGGADEQFF. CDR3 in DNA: TGTGCCAGCAGCTTAGCTCTAGCGGGCGGCGCAGATGAGCAGTTCTTC.

In DNA form, the CDR3 reads TGTGCCAGCAGCTCCACAAACGTACCTGGACAACGCGGTCGAGCTTTCTTT. Its translation: CASSSTNVPGQRGRAFF. This chain joins TRBV7-2 and TRBJ1-1, with D maybe TRBD1 (5 bases). The CDR3 length is 17 residues. The germline gives CDR1 SGHTA, CDR2 FQGNSA. With 4 bases removed from V and 10 bases from J, the gap between germline ends came to 28 bases.

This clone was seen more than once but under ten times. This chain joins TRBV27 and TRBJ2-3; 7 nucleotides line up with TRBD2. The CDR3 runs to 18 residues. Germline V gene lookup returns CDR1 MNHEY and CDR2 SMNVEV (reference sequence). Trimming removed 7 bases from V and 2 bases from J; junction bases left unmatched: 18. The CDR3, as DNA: TGTGCCAGCACCAGAAGGGCGGGGGTGACATCTAACACAGATACGCAGTATTTT. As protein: CASTRRAGVTSNTDTQYF.

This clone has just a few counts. Written as DNA, the CDR3 is TGCAGCGTTGGGGACAGGGGTTCACCCCTCCACTTT. It codes for CSVGDRGSPLHF. The chain employs TRBV29-1 and TRBJ1-6; 10 positions match TRBD1. The ends lost 4 bases at V and 9 bases at J; junction bases unmatched: 0. Germline-derived CDR1 and CDR2 are SQVTM and ANQGSEA. This CDR3 has 12 residues.

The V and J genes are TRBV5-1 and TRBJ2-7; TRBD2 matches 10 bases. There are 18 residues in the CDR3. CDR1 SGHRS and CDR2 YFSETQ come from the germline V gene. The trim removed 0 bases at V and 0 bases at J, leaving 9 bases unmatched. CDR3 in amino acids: CASSLAIGASGSSYEQYF. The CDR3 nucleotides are TGCGCCAGCAGCTTGGCGATTGGGGCTAGCGGGAGCTCCTACGAGCAGTACTTC.

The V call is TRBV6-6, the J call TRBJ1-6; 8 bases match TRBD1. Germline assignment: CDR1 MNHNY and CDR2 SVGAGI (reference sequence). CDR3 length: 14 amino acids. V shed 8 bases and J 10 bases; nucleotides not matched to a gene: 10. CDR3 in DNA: TGTGCCAGCGCCAAAGGACAGGGAGGCTCACCCCTCCACTTT. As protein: CASAKGQGGSPLHF.

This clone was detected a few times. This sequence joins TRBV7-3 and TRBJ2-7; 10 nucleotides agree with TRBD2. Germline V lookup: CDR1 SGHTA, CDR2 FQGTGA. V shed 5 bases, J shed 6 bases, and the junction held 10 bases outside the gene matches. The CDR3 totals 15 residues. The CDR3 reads CASSPRASGSSEQYF. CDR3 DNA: TGTGCCAGCAGCCCCCGGGCTAGCGGGAGTTCCGAGCAGTACTTC.

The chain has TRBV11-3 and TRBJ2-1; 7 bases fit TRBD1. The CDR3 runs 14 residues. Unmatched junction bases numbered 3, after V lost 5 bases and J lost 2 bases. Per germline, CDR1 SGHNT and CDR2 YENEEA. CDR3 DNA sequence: TGTGCCAGCAGCCCCGGGACAGCCTACAATGAGCAGTTCTTC. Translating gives CASSPGTAYNEQFF.

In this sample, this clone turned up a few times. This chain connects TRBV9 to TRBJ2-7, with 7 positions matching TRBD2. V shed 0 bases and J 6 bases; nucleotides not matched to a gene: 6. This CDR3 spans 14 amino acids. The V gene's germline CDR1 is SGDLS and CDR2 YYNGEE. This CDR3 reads CASSVEPSGVEQYF. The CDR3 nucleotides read TGTGCCAGCAGCGTAGAGCCGAGCGGGGTCGAGCAGTACTTC.